This T cell receptor beta chain was captured by sequencing in a study of CD8+CD57+ T cells in acquired aplastic anemia. Points on this clonotype: The antigen remains undetermined.

Study-level results: Patients and controls had CD8+ Simpson's diversity values that were not significantly distinct. Patients and controls shared twenty-nine CD8+ CDR3 sequences, highly expressed in patients.

Template material for TCR beta VDJ and CDR3 profiling consisted of genomic DNA. One entry per CDR3 protein, called by TCRdb with MiXCR from the reads. Seen here are around 500,000 distinct CDR3 sequences, over 25% observed once, and the top ten hold roughly 0.89%. For sequencing, patients were chosen who had shown expansion of CD8+CD57+ cells by flow cytometry. Every patient presented with severe acquired aplastic anemia. The CDR3 is 15 residues long. V was pared by 5 bases and J by 7 bases, with 9 bases of the junction left unmatched. Germline CDR1 and CDR2: DFQATT and SNEGSKA (reference sequence). The chain employs TRBV20-1 and TRBJ2-1; 12 bases fit TRBD2. The sequence was collected from a human donor with aplastic anemia. The specimen sequenced was sorted CD4+, CD8+, or CD8+CD57+ T cells (not recorded which) from PBMCs. This CDR3 reads CSAFPGLAGSNEQFF. The CDR3 DNA sequence: TGCAGTGCTTTCCCCGGACTAGCGGGGAGTAATGAGCAGTTCTTC.